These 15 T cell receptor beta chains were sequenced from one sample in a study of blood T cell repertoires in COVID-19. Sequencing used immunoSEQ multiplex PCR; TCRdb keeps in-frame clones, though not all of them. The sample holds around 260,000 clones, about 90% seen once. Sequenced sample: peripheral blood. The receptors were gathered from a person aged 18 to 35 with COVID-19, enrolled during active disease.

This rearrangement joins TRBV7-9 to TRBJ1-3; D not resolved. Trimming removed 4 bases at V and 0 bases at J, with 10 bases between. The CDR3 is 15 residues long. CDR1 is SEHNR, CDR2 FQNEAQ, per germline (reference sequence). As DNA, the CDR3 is TGTGCCAGCAGCTCCGGAACAGTCTCTGGAAACACCATATATTTT. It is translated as CASSSGTVSGNTIYF.

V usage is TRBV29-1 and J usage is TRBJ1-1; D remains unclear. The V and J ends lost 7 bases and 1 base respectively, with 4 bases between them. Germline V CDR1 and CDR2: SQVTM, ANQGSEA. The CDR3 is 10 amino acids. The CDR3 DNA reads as TGCAGCGGGCAGAACACTGAAGCTTTCTTT. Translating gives CSGQNTEAFF.

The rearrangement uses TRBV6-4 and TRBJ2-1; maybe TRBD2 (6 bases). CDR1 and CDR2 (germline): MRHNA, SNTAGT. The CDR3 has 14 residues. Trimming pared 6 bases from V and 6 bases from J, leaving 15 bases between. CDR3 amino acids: CASSSGDGVNEQFF. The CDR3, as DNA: TGTGCCAGCAGCTCGGGAGACGGGGTCAATGAGCAGTTCTTC.

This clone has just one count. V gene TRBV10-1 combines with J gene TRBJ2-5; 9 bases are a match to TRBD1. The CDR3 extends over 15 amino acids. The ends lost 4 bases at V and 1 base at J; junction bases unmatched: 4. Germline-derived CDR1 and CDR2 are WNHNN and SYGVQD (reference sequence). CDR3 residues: CASSAGQGGQETQYF. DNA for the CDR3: TGCGCCAGCAGTGCGGGACAGGGAGGCCAAGAGACCCAGTACTTC.

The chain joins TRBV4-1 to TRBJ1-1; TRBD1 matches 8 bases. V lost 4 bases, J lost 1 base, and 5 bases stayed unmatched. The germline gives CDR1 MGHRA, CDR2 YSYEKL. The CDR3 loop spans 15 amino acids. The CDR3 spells CASSLGTGGNTEAFF. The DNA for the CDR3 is TGCGCCAGCAGCCTGGGGACAGGTGGGAACACTGAAGCTTTCTTT.

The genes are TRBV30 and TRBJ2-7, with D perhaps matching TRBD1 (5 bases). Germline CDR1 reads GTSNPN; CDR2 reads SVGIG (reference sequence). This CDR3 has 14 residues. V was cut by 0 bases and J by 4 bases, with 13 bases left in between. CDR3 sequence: CAWSVKGVGYEQYF. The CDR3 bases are TGTGCCTGGAGTGTGAAAGGGGTCGGGTACGAGCAGTACTTC.

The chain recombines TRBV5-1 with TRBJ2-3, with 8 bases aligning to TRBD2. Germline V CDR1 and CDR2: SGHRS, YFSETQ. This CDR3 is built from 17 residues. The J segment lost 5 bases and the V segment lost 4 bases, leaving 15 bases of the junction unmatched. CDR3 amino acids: CASSASSGGRPGDTQYF. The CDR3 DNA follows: TGCGCCAGCAGCGCTAGCTCAGGCGGGAGGCCGGGAGATACGCAGTATTTT.

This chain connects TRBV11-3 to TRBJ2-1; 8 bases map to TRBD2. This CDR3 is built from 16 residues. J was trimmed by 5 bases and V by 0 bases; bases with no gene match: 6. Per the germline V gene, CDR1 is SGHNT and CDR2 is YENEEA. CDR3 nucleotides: TGTGCCAGCAGCTTAGATCCGAGACTAGCGCACAATGAGCAGTTCTTC. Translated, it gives CASSLDPRLAHNEQFF.

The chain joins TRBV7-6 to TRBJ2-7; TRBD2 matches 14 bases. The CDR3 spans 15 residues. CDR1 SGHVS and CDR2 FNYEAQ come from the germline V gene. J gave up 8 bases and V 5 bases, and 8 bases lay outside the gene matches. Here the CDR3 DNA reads TGTGCCAGCAGCCAAGGGGGACTAGCGGGAGCTAAGCAGTACTTC. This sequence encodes CASSQGGLAGAKQYF.

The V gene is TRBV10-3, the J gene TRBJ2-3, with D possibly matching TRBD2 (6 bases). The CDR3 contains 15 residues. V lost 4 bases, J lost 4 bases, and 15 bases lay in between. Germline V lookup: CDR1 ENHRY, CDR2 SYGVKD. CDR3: CAISGATSLADTQYF. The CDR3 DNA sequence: TGTGCCATCAGTGGGGCTACTAGCCTCGCAGATACGCAGTATTTT.

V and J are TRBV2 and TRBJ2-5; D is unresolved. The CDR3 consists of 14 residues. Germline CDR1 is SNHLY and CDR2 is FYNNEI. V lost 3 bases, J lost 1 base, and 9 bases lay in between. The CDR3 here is CASSEVGIQETQYF. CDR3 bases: TGTGCCAGCAGTGAGGTTGGCATCCAAGAGACCCAGTACTTC. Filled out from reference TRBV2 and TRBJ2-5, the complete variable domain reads EPEVTQTPSHQVTQMGQEVILRCVPISNHLYFYWYRQILGQKVEFLVSFYNNEISEKSEIFDDQFSVERPDGSNFTLKIRSTKLEDSAMYFCASSEVGIQETQYFGPGTRLLVL.

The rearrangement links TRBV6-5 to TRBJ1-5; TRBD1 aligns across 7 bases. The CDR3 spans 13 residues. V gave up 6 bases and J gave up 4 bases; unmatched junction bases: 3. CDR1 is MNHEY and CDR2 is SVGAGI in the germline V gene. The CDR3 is CASRTGTNQPQHF. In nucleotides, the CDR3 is TGTGCCAGCAGGACAGGGACAAATCAGCCCCAGCATTTT.

The CDR3 reads CAVLYSGSSYNEQFF. CDR3 bases: TGTGCCGTCCTCTACTCCGGGAGTTCCTACAATGAGCAGTTCTTC. The J gene is TRBJ2-1, the V gene TRBV28; D perhaps matches TRBD2 (6 bases). Trimming took 11 bases from V and 1 from J, leaving 18 bases between them. The CDR3 loop spans 15 amino acids. CDR1 is MDHEN and CDR2 is SYDVKM in the germline V gene.

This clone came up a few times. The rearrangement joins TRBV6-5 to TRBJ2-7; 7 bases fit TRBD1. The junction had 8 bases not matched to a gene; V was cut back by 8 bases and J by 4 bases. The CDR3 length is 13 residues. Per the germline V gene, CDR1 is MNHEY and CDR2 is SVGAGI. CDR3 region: CASEGQFGYEQYF. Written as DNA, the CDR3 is TGTGCCAGCGAGGGACAGTTTGGGTACGAGCAGTACTTC.

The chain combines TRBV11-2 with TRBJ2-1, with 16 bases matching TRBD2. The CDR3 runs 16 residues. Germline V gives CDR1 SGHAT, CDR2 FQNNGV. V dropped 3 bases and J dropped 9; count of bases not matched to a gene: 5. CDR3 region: CASSFGTSGRASEQFF. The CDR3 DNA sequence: TGTGCCAGCAGCTTCGGGACTAGCGGGAGGGCCAGTGAGCAGTTCTTC.